These T cell receptor beta chains were read from a single sample in a study of chemoradiotherapy in HPV16-positive cancers. The protocol was immunoSEQ multiplex PCR, while the TCRdb copy is restricted to in-frame clones and leaves out a portion. The data show roughly 4,500 clones, with 72% seen just once and roughly 9.5% held by the top ten. The specimen was tumor tissue, collected from a patient who underwent chemoradiotherapy. The receptors originated from a human donor with HPV-associated anogenital cancer. Each CDR3 is given with its conserved first and last residue. Some rows mark clone size as missing; the rest say once, few, many or name a class of expanded clone.

V: TRBV2; size: NA; J: TRBJ1-4; CDR3: CASSEQGPLNNEKLFF
V: TRBV27; size: NA; J: TRBJ2-3; CDR3: CASSLISGRRDTQYF
V: TRBV10-1; size: NA; J: TRBJ1-1; CDR3: CASSEGFSLNTEAFF
V: TRBV4-2; size: NA; J: TRBJ2-7; CDR3: CASSQSFGLAGLTSYEQYF
V: TRBV28; size: once; J: TRBJ2-7; CDR3: CASSLGQGYEQYF
V: TRBV10-3; size: NA; J: TRBJ2-1; CDR3: CAISPTWEGSHNEQFF
V: TRBV6-5; size: NA; J: TRBJ1-2; CDR3: CASTPERGERDGYTF
V: TRBV19; size: large; J: TRBJ1-2; CDR3: CASSRTGGRHGYTF
V: TRBV30; size: few; J: TRBJ2-3; CDR3: CAWSPGAMANRADTQYF
V: TRBV7-9; size: few; J: TRBJ1-4; CDR3: CASSRSLGNEKLFF
V: TRBV7-8; size: NA; J: TRBJ2-5; CDR3: CASSPGTVGYQETQYF
V: TRBV18; size: NA; J: TRBJ2-1; CDR3: CASSLGGIYNEQFF
V: TRBV4-3; size: NA; J: TRBJ1-1; CDR3: CASSQDRRDQAFF
V: TRBV5-6; size: NA; J: TRBJ2-1; CDR3: CASSRGGQGLHEQFF
V: TRBV4-3; size: few; J: TRBJ2-3; CDR3: CASSRGQKDTQYF